Below are 15 T cell receptor beta chains sequenced from a single sample in a study of T cells in Graves' hyperthyroidism and ophthalmopathy. TCR beta CDR3 regions were amplified from RNA transcripts. First-round RT-PCR of the TCR CDR3 relied on the HTBI primer set. Using its own MiXCR run on the multiplex PCR reads, TCRdb lists one record per CDR3 protein. The table lists 220,000 or so distinct CDR3 sequences, roughly 15% of them singletons. The sample taken for sequencing was blood. All receptors come from a woman under 30 with Graves' ophthalmopathy.

This clonotype was found many times. The V gene is TRBV28, the J gene TRBJ1-1; tentatively, D is TRBD1 (5 bases). Trimming pared 2 bases from V and 1 base from J, leaving 14 bases between. The CDR3 has 16 residues. Germline values: CDR1 MDHEN, CDR2 SYDVKM. The CDR3 nucleotides are TGTGCCAGCAGTTTAGGCCCTACAGGCCGGAACACTGAAGCTTTCTTT. As protein: CASSLGPTGRNTEAFF.

This clonotype was seen at least ten times. The chain has TRBV20-1 and TRBJ1-5; D is ambiguous. Looked up from germline, CDR1 is DFQATT and CDR2 is SNEGSKA (reference sequence). V shed 5 bases and J shed 2 bases, with 13 bases lying between them. The CDR3 totals 14 residues. CDR3 DNA: TGCAGTGCTGTCGACGGTCATGGCAATCAGCCCCAGCATTTT. Translation: CSAVDGHGNQPQHF.

This clonotype was recorded at least ten times. The chain is built from TRBV18 and TRBJ2-3; D unresolved. The germline V gene encodes CDR1 KGHSH and CDR2 LQKENI. The ends were cut back, 3 bases at V and 2 bases at J, with 9 bases in the middle. This CDR3 is 14 amino acids long. The CDR3 region has the DNA TGTGCCAGCTCACCGCCGGCAGCCACAGATACGCAGTATTTT. It translates to CASSPPAATDTQYF.

This clonotype was counted at least ten times. This chain connects TRBV9 to TRBJ1-1; 7 bases align to TRBD1. J was trimmed by 4 bases and V by 4 bases; bases with no gene match: 4. This CDR3 is built from 13 residues. The germline V gene has CDR1 SGDLS and CDR2 YYNGEE. The CDR3 DNA is TGTGCCAGCAGCCACAGGGGCGGCACTGAAGCTTTCTTT. Its protein product is CASSHRGGTEAFF. The entire variable domain, with the rest obtained from reference TRBV9 and TRBJ1-1, is as follows: DSGVTQTPKHLITATGQRVTLRCSPRSGDLSVYWYQQSLDQGLQFLIQYYNGEERAKGNILERFSAQQFPDLHSELNLSSLELGDSALYFCASSHRGGTEAFFGQGTRLTVV.

This clonotype was counted at least ten times. The chain combines TRBV6-2 or TRBV6-3 with TRBJ2-5; D uncertain. This CDR3 is built from 11 residues. Deletions cut 8 bases from V and 5 bases from J, with 9 bases between. The germline V gene encodes CDR1 MNHEY and CDR2 SVGEGT. Here the CDR3 reads CASARLETQYF. The CDR3 region has the DNA TGTGCCAGCGCCAGGTTGGAGACCCAGTACTTC.

This clonotype was seen at least ten times. The DNA of the CDR3 is TGCAGTGCTAGTTCGCGTCTCGACACCAATGAAAAACTGTTTTTT. Its protein is CSASSRLDTNEKLFF. The V gene is TRBV20-1, the J gene TRBJ1-4; D unresolved. Trimming stripped 3 bases from V and 5 bases from J, with 16 bases between. This CDR3 has 15 residues. Germline CDR1 and CDR2: DFQATT and SNEGSKA (reference sequence).

This clonotype has ten or more counts. The rearrangement links TRBV19 to TRBJ1-1; D is possibly TRBD1 (5 bases). CDR1 and CDR2 (germline): LNHDA, SQIVND (reference sequence). CDR3 size: 15 residues. V gave up 6 bases and J gave up 0 bases, with 14 bases separating them. DNA of the CDR3: TGTGCCAGTAGATTACGAAGGACAATGAACACTGAAGCTTTCTTT. Protein sequence: CASRLRRTMNTEAFF.

This clonotype was seen at least ten times. The chain is built from TRBV4-1 and TRBJ2-1, with TRBD2 identical over 9 bases. The CDR3 consists of 15 residues. The germline gives CDR1 MGHRA, CDR2 YSYEKL. V shed 2 bases, J shed 6 bases, and the junction held 5 bases outside the gene matches. The CDR3 coding sequence is TGCGCCAGCAGCCAAACCGCGGGGGGGCCCAATGAGCAGTTCTTC. Amino acid sequence: CASSQTAGGPNEQFF.

This rearrangement joins TRBV28 to TRBJ2-7; 16 bases align to TRBD2. Per germline, CDR1 MDHEN and CDR2 SYDVKM. The CDR3 length is 14 residues. V lost 7 bases to trimming and J lost 5 bases; unmatched junction nucleotides: 2. The chain's CDR3 is CASTGTSGGDEQYF. The CDR3 bases are TGTGCCAGCACCGGGACTAGCGGGGGGGACGAGCAGTACTTC. Combining the CDR3 with reference TRBV28 and TRBJ2-7 gives the whole variable domain DVKVTQSSRYLVKRTGEKVFLECVQDMDHENMFWYRQDPGLGLRLIYFSYDVKMKEKGDIPEGYSVSREKKERFSLILESASTNQTSMYLCASTGTSGGDEQYFGPGTRLTVT.

This CDR3 is CASRGGTGTTYEQYF. The CDR3 coding sequence is TGTGCCAGCAGGGGGGGGACAGGAACTACCTACGAGCAGTACTTC. V and J are TRBV28 and TRBJ2-7; a possible D gene is TRBD1 (8 bases). V was pared by 6 bases and J by 2 bases, with 17 bases between. Germline V gene data show CDR1 as MDHEN and CDR2 as SYDVKM. The CDR3 is 15 residues long.

There are many counts of this clonotype. A clone one base away is much larger, so this may be a read error. This chain links TRBV18 with TRBJ1-1; unclear D gene. V was shortened by 8 bases and J by 5 bases, with 12 bases between the two germline ends. Germline CDR1 KGHSH, CDR2 LQKENI. This CDR3 is built from 12 residues. CDR3 sequence: CASRSEETEAFF. The CDR3 DNA follows: TGTGCCAGCCGCAGCGAGGAGACTGAAGCTTTCTTT.

As for this clonotype: A much larger clonotype is one base distant, so this may be a read error. The chain combines TRBV5-1 with TRBJ2-7, with 8 bases identical to TRBD1. The germline V gene encodes CDR1 SGHRS and CDR2 YFSETQ. This CDR3 region has 14 residues. With V trimmed by 4 bases and J by 4 bases, 7 bases remained unmatched. For the CDR3, the DNA is TGCGCCAGCAGCCGACGTGGACAGGGTTACGAGCAGTACTTC. Translated: CASSRRGQGYEQYF.

This clonotype has just a few counts. This chain joins TRBV20-1 and TRBJ1-6, with D possibly matching TRBD1 (6 bases). This CDR3 is built from 13 residues. With 1 base removed from V and 7 bases from J, the gap between germline ends came to 8 bases. Germline CDR1 is DFQATT and CDR2 is SNEGSKA (reference sequence). CDR3 sequence: CSARGGGNSPLHF. CDR3 DNA: TGCAGTGCTAGAGGAGGGGGGAATTCACCCCTCCACTTT.

This clonotype showed up many times. The J gene is TRBJ2-7, the V gene TRBV11-3, with 7 bases matching TRBD2. Germline V gives CDR1 SGHNT, CDR2 YENEEA. CDR3 length equals 17 residues. J lost 0 bases, V lost 5 bases, and 13 bases had no gene match. CDR3 bases: TGTGCCAGCAGCACTTCAGTAACGCGGGGGTACTCCTACGAGCAGTACTTC. As protein: CASSTSVTRGYSYEQYF.

This clonotype came up many times. The rearrangement uses TRBV9 and TRBJ1-2; perhaps TRBD1 as D (6 bases). Looked up from germline, CDR1 is SGDLS and CDR2 is YYNGEE. With 3 bases removed from V and 4 bases from J, the gap between germline ends came to 16 bases. The CDR3 length is 15 residues. CDR3 region: CASSGNTGFSYGYTF. In DNA, the CDR3 is TGTGCCAGCAGCGGAAATACAGGGTTTAGCTATGGCTACACCTTC. Full variable domain (remainder filled in from reference TRBV9 and TRBJ1-2): DSGVTQTPKHLITATGQRVTLRCSPRSGDLSVYWYQQSLDQGLQFLIQYYNGEERAKGNILERFSAQQFPDLHSELNLSSLELGDSALYFCASSGNTGFSYGYTFGSGTRLTVV.